Listed below are T cell receptor beta chains from one sample, sequenced in a study of blood T cell repertoires in COVID-19. Only in-frame clones appear in the TCRdb table, and some are missing; sequencing was by immunoSEQ multiplex PCR. The table lists over 110,000 clones, around 79% of them singletons, with around 4% in the top ten. Input material: peripheral blood. These receptor sequences come from a man aged 55 to 69 with acute or convalescent COVID-19. Both conserved end residues are part of each CDR3. The order of the fields is CDR3 length, D gene, J gene, V gene, clone size, CDR3 protein, CDR3 DNA. D genes are given only for firm matches. Only part of the rows carry a size: once, few, many, or a class if the clone is expanded.

>13|TRBD1|TRBJ2-7|TRBV7-2|NA
CASSLDWSGTGSF
TGTGCCAGCAGCTTAGATTGGTCTGGGACAGGGTCATTC
>14|TRBD1|TRBJ1-3|TRBV28|NA
CASSLTGAGNTIYF
TGTGCCAGCAGCTTGACAGGGGCTGGAAACACCATATATTTT
>14|NA|TRBJ1-2|TRBV7-2|NA
CASSLGGHPYGYTF
TGTGCCAGCAGCTTAGGGGGCCACCCCTATGGCTACACCTTC
>15|TRBD1|TRBJ1-1|TRBV27|NA
CASSLSQGAGGEAFF
TGTGCCAGCAGTTTATCGCAGGGGGCCGGGGGTGAAGCTTTCTTT
>14|TRBD1|TRBJ1-1|TRBV14|few
CASSPGQPNTEAFF
TGTGCCAGCAGCCCGGGACAGCCGAACACTGAAGCTTTCTTT
>13|NA|TRBJ2-7|TRBV27|NA
CASSSSTDYEQYF
TGTGCCAGCAGTAGCTCCACAGACTACGAGCAGTACTTC
>13|NA|TRBJ2-3|TRBV29-1|once
CSSTGEGTDTQYF
TGCAGCTCCACAGGGGAGGGCACAGATACGCAGTATTTT
>13|NA|TRBJ2-3|TRBV20-1|NA
CSASSGREDTQYF
TGCAGTGCTAGTTCCGGGAGAGAAGATACGCAGTATTTT
>16|TRBD1|TRBJ1-1|TRBV9|once
CASSVDDRGRRTEAFF
TGTGCCAGCAGCGTAGATGACAGGGGGCGTCGGACTGAAGCTTTCTTT
>15|TRBD2|TRBJ2-1|TRBV19|NA
CASSMGTSGFNEQFF
TGTGCCAGTAGTATGGGGACTAGCGGTTTCAATGAGCAGTTCTTC
>17|NA|TRBJ2-5|TRBV28|NA
CASSLDPGLTIQETQYF
TGTGCCAGCAGTTTGGACCCGGGACTGACCATACAAGAGACCCAGTACTTC
>15|TRBD2|TRBJ2-1|TRBV19|NA
CATTEGLVVSNGQFF
TGTGCCACTACCGAGGGACTAGTGGTAAGCAATGGGCAGTTCTTC
>13|NA|TRBJ1-2|TRBV18|NA
CASSPVQSYGYTF
TGTGCCAGCTCACCTGTGCAGTCCTATGGCTACACCTTC